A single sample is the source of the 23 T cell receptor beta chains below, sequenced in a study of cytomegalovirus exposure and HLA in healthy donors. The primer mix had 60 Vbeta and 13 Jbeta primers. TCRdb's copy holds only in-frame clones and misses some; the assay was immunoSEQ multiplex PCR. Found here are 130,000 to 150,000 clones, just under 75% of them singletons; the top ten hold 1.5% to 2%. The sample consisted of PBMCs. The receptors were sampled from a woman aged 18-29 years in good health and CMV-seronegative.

CDR3 in DNA: TGCAGCGTCGAACCTTCCGGATCCGGGGGCTACACCTTC. Protein sequence: CSVEPSGSGGYTF. The chain uses TRBV29-1 and TRBJ1-2; D unresolved. Germline V lookup: CDR1 SQVTM, CDR2 ANQGSEA. Trimming cost V 6 bases and J 8 bases, with 19 bases left between them. There are 13 residues in the CDR3.

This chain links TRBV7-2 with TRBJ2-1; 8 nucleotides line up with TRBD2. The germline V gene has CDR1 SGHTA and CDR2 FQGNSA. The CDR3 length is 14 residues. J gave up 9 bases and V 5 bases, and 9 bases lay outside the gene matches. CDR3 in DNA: TGTGCCAGCAGCCCAGACGGGGGGGTCCTTGAGCAGTTCTTC. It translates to CASSPDGGVLEQFF.

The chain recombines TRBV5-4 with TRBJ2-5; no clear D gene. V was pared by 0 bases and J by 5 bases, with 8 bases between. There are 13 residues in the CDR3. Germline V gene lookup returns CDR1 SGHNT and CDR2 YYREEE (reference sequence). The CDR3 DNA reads TGTGCCAGCAGCTTGGAATGGAGTGAGACCCAGTACTTC. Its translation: CASSLEWSETQYF.

The CDR3 DNA follows: TGTGCCAGCAGCTTAGCGGTTAGCGGGAGTGAGACCCAGTACTTC. This gives the protein CASSLAVSGSETQYF. The rearrangement links TRBV11-3 to TRBJ2-5; 9 bases map to TRBD2. V trimming: 1 base; J trimming: 5 bases; junction bases outside the gene matches: 5. The CDR3 is 15 amino acids. Germline V gene data show CDR1 as SGHNT and CDR2 as YENEEA.

CDR3 nucleotides: TGTGCCAGCAGCGTAGGGCGGGGGGCTCAAGAGACCCAGTACTTC. It is translated as CASSVGRGAQETQYF. This rearrangement joins TRBV9 to TRBJ2-5, with 8 bases that match TRBD2. Trimming cost V 0 bases and J 2 bases; bases outside gene matches: 3. CDR1 is SGDLS and CDR2 is YYNGEE in the germline V gene. CDR3 size: 15 residues.

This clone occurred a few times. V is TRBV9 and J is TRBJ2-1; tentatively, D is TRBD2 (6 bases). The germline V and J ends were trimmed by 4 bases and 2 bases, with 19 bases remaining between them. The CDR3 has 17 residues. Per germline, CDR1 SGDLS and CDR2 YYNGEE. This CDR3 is CASSPRGSGRPYNEQFF. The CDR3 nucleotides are TGTGCCAGCAGCCCCCGGGGTAGCGGACGTCCCTACAATGAGCAGTTCTTC.

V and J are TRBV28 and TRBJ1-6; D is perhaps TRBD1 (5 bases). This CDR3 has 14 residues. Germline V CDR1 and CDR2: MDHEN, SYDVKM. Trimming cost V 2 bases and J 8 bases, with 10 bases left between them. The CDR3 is CASSLRQGDSPLHF. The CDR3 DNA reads TGTGCCAGCAGTTTACGGCAGGGTGATTCACCCCTCCACTTT. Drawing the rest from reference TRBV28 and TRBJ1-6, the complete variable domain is DVKVTQSSRYLVKRTGEKVFLECVQDMDHENMFWYRQDPGLGLRLIYFSYDVKMKEKGDIPEGYSVSREKKERFSLILESASTNQTSMYLCASSLRQGDSPLHFGNGTRLTVT.

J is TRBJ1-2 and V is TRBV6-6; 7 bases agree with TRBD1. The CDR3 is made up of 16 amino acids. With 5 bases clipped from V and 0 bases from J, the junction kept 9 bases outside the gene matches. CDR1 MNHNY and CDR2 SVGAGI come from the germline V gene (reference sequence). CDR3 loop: CASSPETGPSNYGYTF. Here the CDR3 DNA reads TGTGCCAGCAGTCCAGAGACAGGGCCTTCTAACTATGGCTACACCTTC.

The CDR3 DNA reads TGTGCCAGCAGCGATAGCGGGAGGGCCCCAGATACGCAGTATTTT. It codes for CASSDSGRAPDTQYF. The J gene is TRBJ2-3, the V gene TRBV6-6, with 11 bases fitting TRBD2. Trimming took 6 bases from V and 4 from J; bases not matched to a gene: 6. The germline CDR1 and CDR2 sequences are MNHNY and SVGAGI (reference sequence). CDR3 length equals 15 residues.

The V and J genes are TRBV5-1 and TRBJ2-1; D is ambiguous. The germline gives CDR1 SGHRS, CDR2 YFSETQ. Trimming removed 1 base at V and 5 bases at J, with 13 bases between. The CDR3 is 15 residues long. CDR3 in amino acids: CASSLSSNLNNEQFF. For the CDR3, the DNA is TGCGCCAGCAGCTTGTCTAGTAATCTGAACAATGAGCAGTTCTTC. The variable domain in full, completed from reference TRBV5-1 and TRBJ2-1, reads KAGVTQTPRYLIKTRGQQVTLSCSPISGHRSVSWYQQTPGQGLQFLFEYFSETQRNKGNFPGRFSGRQFSNSRSEMNVSTLELGDSALYLCASSLSSNLNNEQFFGPGTRLTVL.

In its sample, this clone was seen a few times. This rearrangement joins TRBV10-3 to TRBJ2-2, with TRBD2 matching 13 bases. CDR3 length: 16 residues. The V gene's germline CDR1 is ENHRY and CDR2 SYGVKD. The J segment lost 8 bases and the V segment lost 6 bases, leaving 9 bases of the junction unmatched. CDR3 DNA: TGTGCCATCAGAATTGGACTAGCGGGAGTCGGTGGGGAGCTGTTTTTT. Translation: CAIRIGLAGVGGELFF.

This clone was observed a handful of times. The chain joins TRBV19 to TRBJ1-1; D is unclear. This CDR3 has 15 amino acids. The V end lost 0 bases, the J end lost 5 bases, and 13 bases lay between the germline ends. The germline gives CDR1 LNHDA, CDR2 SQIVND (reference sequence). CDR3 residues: CASSIDWGGGTEAFF. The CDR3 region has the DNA TGTGCCAGTAGTATAGATTGGGGAGGAGGGACTGAAGCTTTCTTT.

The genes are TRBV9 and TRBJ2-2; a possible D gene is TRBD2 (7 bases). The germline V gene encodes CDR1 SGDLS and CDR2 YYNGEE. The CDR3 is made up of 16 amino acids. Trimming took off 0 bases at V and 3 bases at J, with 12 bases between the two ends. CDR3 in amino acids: CASSVGGGGYTGELFF. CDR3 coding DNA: TGTGCCAGCAGCGTAGGAGGGGGGGGGTACACCGGGGAGCTGTTTTTT.

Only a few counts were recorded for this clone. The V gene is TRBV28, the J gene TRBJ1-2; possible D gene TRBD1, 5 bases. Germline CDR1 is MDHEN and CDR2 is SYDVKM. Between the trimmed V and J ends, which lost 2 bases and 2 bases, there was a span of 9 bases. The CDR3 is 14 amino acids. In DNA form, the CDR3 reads TGTGCCAGCAGTTTAGGGGCTTCGAACTATGGCTACACCTTC. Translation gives CASSLGASNYGYTF.

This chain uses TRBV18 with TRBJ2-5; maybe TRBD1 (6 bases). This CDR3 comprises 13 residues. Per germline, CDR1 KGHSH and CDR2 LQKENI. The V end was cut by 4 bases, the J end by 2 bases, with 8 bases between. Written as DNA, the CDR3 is TGTGCCAGCTCACAGGGGGAACAAGAGACCCAGTACTTC. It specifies CASSQGEQETQYF.

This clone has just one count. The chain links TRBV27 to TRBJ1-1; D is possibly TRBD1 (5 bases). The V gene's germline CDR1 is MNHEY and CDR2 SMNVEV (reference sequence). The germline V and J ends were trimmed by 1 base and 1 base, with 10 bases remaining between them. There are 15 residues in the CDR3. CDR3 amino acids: CASSLWGGSNTEAFF. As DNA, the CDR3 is TGTGCCAGCAGTTTATGGGGCGGATCGAACACTGAAGCTTTCTTT.

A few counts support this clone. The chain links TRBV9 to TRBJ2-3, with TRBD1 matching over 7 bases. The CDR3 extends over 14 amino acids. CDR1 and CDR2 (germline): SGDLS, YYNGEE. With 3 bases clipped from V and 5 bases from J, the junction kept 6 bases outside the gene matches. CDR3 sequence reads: CASSADRAIDTQYF. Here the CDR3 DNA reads TGTGCCAGCAGCGCAGACAGGGCGATAGATACGCAGTATTTT.

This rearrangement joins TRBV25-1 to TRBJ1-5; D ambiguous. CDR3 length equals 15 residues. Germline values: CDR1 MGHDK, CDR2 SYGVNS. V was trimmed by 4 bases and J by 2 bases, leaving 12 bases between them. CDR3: CASSASGGGNQPQHF. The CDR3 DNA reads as TGTGCCAGCAGTGCCTCGGGAGGTGGCAATCAGCCCCAGCATTTT.

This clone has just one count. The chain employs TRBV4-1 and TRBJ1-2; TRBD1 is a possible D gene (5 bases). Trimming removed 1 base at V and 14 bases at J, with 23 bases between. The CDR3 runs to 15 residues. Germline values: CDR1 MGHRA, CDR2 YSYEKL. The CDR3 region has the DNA TGCGCCAGCAGCCAAGTTGGAGACCGGGGGAGCGTTCGGACCTTC. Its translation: CASSQVGDRGSVRTF.

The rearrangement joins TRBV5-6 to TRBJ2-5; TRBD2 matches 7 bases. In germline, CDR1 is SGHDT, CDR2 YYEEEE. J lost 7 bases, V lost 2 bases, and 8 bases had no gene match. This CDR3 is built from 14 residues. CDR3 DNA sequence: TGTGCCAGCAGCTTCGTCCATACGGGGGGGACCCAGTACTTC. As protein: CASSFVHTGGTQYF.

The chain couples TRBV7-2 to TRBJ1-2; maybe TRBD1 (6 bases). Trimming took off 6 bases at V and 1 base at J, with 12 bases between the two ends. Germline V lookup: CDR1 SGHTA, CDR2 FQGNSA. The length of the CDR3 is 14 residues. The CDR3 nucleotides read TGTGCCAGCAGACAGGGCTCGGTTAACTATGGCTACACCTTC. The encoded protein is CASRQGSVNYGYTF.

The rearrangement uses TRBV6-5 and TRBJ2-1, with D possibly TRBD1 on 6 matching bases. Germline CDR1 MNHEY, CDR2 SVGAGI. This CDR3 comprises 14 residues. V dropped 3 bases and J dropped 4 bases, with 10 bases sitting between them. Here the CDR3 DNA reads TGTGCCAGCAGTTATGGGGACATATACAATGAGCAGTTCTTC. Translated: CASSYGDIYNEQFF.

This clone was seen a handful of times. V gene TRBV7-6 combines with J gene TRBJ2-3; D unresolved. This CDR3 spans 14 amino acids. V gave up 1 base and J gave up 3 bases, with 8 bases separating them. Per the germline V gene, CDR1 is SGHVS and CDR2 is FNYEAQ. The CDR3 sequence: CASSLEPGTDTQYF. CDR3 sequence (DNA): TGTGCCAGCAGCTTAGAGCCAGGAACAGATACGCAGTATTTT.